This T cell receptor (beta chain) was obtained from a study of cytomegalovirus exposure and HLA in healthy donors. Study in general: Both the approximately 130 validation repertoires and the approximately 670 first-cohort repertoires used the same platform, as reported by a later analysis.

V shed 1 base and J 2 bases; nucleotides not matched to a gene: 0. The CDR3 is 14 amino acids. The germline CDR1 and CDR2 sequences are LNHDA and SQIVND (reference sequence). Whole-study results and caveats: Rare TCR sequences dominated, though some public TCRs recurred in many donors.

Concerning this clone itself: Its antigen is currently unknown.

Repertoires were generated with immunoSEQ multiplex PCR, while TCRdb's copy carries only in-frame clones and drops some. The table has 160,000 or so clones, 70% to 90% seen once. The chain has TRBV19 and TRBJ2-7; 9 bases line up with TRBD1. Material for sequencing was PBMCs. The receptor comes from a young man in good health and CMV-seronegative. The CDR3 coding sequence is TGTGCCAGTAGTATAGGGACAGGGGCCTACGAGCAGTACTTC. Its protein is CASSIGTGAYEQYF.